This T cell receptor (beta chain) came from a study of T cell repertoires in cytomegalovirus infection. Background on the study: Well-studied HLA-B-restricted CMV epitopes were used in the study alongside recently identified HLA-C-restricted ones.

From the reads, TCRdb called clonotypes with MiXCR, one entry per CDR3 protein. The table records about 830,000 distinct CDR3 sequences, approximately 32% of them present only once. V lost 4 bases and J lost 5; bases outside the gene matches: 3. The CDR3 is made up of 16 amino acids. With respect to this clonotype: Its antigen is undetermined.

Study-wide findings and caveats: Ex vivo responses were dominated by HLA-C-restricted CMV-specific TCR beta clonotypes.

Sequencing used cultured CD8+ T cells from PBMCs, obtained from culture after CMV antigen stimulation. The sequence was obtained from a human donor in good health (CMV status not recorded). Some clones in this sample may be carry-over from other donors' samples. The rearrangement uses TRBV12-3 or TRBV12-4 and TRBJ2-2; TRBD2 agrees at 14 bases. The CDR3 spells CASSWGLAGETGELFF. In nucleotides, the CDR3 is TGTGCCAGCAGTTGGGGACTAGCGGGGGAGACCGGGGAGCTGTTTTTT.